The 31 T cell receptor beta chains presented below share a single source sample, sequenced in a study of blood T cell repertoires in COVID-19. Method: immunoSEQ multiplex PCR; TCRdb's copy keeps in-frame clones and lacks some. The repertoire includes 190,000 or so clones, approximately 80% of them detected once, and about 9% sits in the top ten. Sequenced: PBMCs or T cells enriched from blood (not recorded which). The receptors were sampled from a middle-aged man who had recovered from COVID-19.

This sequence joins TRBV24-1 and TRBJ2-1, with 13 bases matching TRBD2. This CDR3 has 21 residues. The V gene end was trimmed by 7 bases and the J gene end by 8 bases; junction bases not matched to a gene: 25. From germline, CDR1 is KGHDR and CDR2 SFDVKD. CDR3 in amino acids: CATRKPSLAGGLLRSNHEQFF. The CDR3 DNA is TGTGCCACCAGGAAGCCTTCACTAGCGGGAGGGCTTCTAAGATCCAATCATGAGCAGTTCTTC.

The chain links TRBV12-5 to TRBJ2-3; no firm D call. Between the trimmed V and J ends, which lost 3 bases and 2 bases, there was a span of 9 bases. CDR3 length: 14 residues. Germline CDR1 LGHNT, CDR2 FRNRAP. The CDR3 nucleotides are TGTGCTAGTGGTTTACCCAAGCCCACAGATACGCAGTATTTT. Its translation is CASGLPKPTDTQYF.

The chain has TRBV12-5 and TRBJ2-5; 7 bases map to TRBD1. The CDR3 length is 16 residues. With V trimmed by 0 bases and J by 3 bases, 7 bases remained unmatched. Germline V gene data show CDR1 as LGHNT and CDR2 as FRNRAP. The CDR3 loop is CASGLVQGTAKETQYF. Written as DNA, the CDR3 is TGTGCTAGTGGTTTGGTACAAGGGACAGCGAAAGAGACCCAGTACTTC.

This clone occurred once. Here the CDR3 reads CASSYSAGPEYGYTF. The DNA of the CDR3 is TGTGCCAGCAGTTACTCGGCCGGCCCGGAGTATGGCTACACCTTC. This rearrangement joins TRBV6-5 to TRBJ1-2; D call uncertain. Germline V gene lookup returns CDR1 MNHEY and CDR2 SVGAGI. This CDR3 contains 15 residues. With 0 bases removed from V and 5 bases from J, the gap between germline ends came to 13 bases.

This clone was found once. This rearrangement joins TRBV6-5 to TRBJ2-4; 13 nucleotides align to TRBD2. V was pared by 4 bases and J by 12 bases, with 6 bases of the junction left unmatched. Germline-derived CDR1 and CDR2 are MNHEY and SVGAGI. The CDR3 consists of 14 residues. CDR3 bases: TGTGCCAGCAGTTCCTGGACTAGCGGGAGCCCTCAGTACTTC. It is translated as CASSSWTSGSPQYF.

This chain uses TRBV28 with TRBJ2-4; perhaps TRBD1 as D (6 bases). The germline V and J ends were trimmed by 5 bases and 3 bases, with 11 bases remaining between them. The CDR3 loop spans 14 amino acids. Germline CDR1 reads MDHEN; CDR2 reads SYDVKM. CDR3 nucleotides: TGTGCCAGCAGTACCGGGACACGCAAAAACATTCAGTACTTC. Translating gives CASSTGTRKNIQYF.

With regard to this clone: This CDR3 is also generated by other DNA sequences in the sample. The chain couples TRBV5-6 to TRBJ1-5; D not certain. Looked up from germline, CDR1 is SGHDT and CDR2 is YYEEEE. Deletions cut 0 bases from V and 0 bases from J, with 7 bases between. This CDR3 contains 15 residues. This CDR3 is CASSLGQYSNQPQHF. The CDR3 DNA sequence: TGTGCCAGCAGCTTGGGCCAGTATAGCAATCAGCCCCAGCATTTT.

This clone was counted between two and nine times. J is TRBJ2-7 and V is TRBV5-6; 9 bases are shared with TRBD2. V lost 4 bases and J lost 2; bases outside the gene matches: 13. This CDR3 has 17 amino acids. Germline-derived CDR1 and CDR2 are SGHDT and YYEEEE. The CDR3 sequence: CASSRRGLAGIAYEQYF. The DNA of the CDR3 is TGTGCCAGCAGCCGGAGGGGGCTAGCGGGGATCGCCTACGAGCAGTACTTC.

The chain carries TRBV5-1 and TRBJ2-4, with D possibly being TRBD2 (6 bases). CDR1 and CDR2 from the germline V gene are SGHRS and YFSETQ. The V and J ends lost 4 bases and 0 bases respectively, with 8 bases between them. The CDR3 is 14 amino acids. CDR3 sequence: CASSSSGAKNIQYF. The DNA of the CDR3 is TGCGCCAGCAGCAGTAGCGGAGCCAAAAACATTCAGTACTTC.

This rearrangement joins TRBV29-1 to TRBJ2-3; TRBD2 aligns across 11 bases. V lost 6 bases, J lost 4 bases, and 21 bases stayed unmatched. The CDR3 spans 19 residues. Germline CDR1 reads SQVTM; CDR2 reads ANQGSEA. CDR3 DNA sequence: TGCAGCGTACATGACTCTTCATATTTTATAGCGGGAGGGGCAGATACGCAGTATTTT. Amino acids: CSVHDSSYFIAGGADTQYF.

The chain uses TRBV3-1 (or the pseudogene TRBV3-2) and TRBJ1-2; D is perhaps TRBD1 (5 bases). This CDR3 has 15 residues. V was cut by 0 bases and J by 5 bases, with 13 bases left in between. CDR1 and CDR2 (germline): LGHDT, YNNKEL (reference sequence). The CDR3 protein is CASSQDGTGRYGYTF. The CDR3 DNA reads TGTGCCAGCAGCCAAGATGGAACAGGAAGGTATGGCTACACCTTC.

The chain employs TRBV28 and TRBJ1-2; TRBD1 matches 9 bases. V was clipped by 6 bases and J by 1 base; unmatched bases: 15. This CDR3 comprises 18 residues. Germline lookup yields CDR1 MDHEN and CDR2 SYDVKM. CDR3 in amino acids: CASSPGLGQGNGNYGYTF. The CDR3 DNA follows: TGTGCCAGCAGCCCGGGGTTGGGACAGGGTAACGGTAACTATGGCTACACCTTC.

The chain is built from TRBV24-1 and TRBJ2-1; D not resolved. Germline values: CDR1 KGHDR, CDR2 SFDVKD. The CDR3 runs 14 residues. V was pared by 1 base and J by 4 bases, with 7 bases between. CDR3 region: CATSDLTVYNEQFF. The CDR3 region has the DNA TGTGCCACCAGTGATTTAACGGTTTACAATGAGCAGTTCTTC.

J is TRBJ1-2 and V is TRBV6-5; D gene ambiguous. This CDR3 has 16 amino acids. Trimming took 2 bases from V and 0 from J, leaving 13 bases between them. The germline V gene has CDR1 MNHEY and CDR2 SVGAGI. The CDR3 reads CASSYRPGDANYGYTF. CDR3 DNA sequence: TGTGCCAGCAGTTACCGGCCGGGTGACGCTAACTATGGCTACACCTTC.

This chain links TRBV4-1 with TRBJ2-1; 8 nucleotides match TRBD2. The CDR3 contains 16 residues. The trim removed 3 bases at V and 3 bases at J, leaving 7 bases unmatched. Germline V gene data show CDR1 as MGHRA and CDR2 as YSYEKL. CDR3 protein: CASSQRGLAGYNEQFF. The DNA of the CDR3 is TGCGCCAGCAGCCAGAGAGGACTAGCAGGCTACAATGAGCAGTTCTTC.

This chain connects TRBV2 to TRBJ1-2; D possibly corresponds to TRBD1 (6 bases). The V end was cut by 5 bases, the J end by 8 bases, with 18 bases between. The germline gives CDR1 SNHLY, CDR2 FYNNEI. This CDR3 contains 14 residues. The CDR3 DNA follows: TGTGCCAGCAGTACCAGGACAGTTGCCCACGGCTACACCTTC. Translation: CASSTRTVAHGYTF.

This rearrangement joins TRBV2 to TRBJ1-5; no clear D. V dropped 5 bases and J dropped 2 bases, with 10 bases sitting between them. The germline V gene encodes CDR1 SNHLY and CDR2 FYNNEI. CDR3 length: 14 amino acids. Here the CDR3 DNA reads TGTGCCAGCAGTAGAATGGAGGGCAATCAGCCCCAGCATTTT. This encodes CASSRMEGNQPQHF.

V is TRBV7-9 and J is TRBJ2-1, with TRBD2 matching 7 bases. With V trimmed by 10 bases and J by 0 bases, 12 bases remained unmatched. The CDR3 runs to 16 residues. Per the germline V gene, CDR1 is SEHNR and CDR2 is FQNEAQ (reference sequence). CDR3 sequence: CATGFLASGSYNEQFF. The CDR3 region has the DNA TGTGCCACCGGGTTTTTGGCTAGCGGCTCCTACAATGAGCAGTTCTTC.

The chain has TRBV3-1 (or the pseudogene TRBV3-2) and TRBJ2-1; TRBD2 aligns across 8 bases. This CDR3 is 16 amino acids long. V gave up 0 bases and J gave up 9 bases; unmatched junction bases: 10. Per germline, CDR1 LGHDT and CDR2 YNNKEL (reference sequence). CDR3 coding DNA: TGTGCCAGCAGCCAAGATACCAGCGGGAGCCCCAGTGAGCAGTTCTTC. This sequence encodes CASSQDTSGSPSEQFF.

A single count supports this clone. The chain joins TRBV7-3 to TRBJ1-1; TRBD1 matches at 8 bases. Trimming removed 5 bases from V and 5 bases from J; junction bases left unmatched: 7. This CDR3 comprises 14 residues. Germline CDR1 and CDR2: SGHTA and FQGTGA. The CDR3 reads CASSPQGAGTEAFF. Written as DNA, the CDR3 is TGTGCCAGCAGCCCCCAGGGGGCTGGGACTGAAGCTTTCTTT.

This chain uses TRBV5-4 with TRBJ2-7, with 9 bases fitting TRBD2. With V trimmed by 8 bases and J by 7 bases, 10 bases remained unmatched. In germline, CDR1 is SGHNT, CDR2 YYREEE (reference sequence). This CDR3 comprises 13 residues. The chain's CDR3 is CASGAGGRREQYF. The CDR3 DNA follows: TGTGCCAGTGGAGCGGGAGGCCGGAGGGAGCAGTACTTC.

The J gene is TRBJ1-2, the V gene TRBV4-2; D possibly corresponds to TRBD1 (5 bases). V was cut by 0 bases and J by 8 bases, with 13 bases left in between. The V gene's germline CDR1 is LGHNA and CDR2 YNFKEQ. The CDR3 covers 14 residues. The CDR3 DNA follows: TGTGCCAGCAGCCAAGATCGGGCAGGGAAGGGCTACACCTTC. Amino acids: CASSQDRAGKGYTF.

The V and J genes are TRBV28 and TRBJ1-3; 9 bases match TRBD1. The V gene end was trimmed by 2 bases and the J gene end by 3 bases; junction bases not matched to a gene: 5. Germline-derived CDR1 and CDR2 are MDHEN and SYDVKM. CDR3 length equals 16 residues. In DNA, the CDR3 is TGTGCCAGCAGTTTAGGGACAGGGTCGAATGGAAACACCATATATTTT. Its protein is CASSLGTGSNGNTIYF.

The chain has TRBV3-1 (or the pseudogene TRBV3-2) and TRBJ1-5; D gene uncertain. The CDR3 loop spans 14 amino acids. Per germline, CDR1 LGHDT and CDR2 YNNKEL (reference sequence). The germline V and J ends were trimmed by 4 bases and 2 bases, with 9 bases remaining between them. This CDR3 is CASSPGVGNQPQHF. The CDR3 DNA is TGTGCCAGCAGCCCCGGGGTAGGCAATCAGCCCCAGCATTTT.

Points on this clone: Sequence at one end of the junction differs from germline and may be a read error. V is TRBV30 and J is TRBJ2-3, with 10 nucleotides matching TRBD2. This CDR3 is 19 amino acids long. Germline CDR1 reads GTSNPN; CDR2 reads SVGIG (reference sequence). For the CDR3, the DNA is TGTGCCTGTGATCCGGGGCCTCGCAGAGGAGCGGGGGGGCAGCTTCATCAACATTTT. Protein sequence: CACDPGPRRGAGGQLHQHF.

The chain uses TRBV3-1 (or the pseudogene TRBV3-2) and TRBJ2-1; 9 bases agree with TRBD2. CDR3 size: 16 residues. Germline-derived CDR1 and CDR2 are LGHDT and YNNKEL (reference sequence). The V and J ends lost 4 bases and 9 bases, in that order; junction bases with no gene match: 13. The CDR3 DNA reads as TGTGCCAGCAGCCCCCGGGGCGGGAGGGCGGTCGGTGAGCAGTTCTTC. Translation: CASSPRGGRAVGEQFF.

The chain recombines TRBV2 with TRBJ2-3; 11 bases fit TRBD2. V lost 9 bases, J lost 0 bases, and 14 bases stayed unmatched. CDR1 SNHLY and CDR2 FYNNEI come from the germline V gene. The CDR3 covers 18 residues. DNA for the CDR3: TGTGCCAGGGAACTCGGGACTAGCGGTAAACCTAGCACAGATACGCAGTATTTT. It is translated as CARELGTSGKPSTDTQYF.

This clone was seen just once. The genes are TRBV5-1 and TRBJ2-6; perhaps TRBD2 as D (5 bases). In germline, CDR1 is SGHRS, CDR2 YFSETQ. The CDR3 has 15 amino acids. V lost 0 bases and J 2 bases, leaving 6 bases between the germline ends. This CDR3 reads CASSLEEAGANVLTF. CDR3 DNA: TGCGCCAGCAGCTTGGAGGAGGCTGGGGCCAACGTCCTGACTTTC.

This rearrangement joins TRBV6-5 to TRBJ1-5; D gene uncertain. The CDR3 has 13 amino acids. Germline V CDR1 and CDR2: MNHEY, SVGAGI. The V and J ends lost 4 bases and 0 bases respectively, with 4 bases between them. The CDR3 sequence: CASSSSSNQPQHF. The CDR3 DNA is TGTGCCAGCAGTTCGAGTAGCAATCAGCCCCAGCATTTT.

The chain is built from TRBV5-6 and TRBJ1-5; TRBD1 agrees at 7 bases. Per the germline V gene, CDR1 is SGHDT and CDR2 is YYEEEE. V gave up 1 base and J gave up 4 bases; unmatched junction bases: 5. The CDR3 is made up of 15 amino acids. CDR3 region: CASSLQGTVNQPQHF. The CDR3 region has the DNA TGTGCCAGCAGCTTGCAAGGGACAGTGAATCAGCCCCAGCATTTT.

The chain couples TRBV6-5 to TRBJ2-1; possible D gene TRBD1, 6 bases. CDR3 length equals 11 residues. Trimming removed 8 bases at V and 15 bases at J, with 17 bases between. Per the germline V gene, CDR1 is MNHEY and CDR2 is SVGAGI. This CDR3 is CASSKGVRRFF. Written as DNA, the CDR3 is TGTGCCAGCTCGAAGGGGGTGAGGCGGTTCTTC.